These 12 T cell receptor beta chains were sequenced from one sample in a study of beta chain features in type 1 diabetes. cDNA synthesis used the whole RNA isolate, giving expressed TCRB sequences. Profiled with immunoSEQ multiplex PCR; TCRdb holds only in-frame clones, not every one. This sample has 250,000 or so clones, with around 14% found just once. Antigens for these TCRs are unknown. Study-wide points: TCRB CDR3s from Type 1 diabetes patients were moderately but significantly shorter in all four CD4+ subsets.

Material: naive CD4+ T cells from blood. Every receptor here comes from a man between 25 and 39 years old with type 1 diabetes.

The V gene is TRBV5-4, the J gene TRBJ2-5; a possible D gene is TRBD2 (5 bases). CDR3 size: 16 residues. The germline V gene has CDR1 SGHNT and CDR2 YYREEE (reference sequence). Trimming cost V 0 bases and J 0 bases, with 12 bases left between them. CDR3 coding DNA: TGTGCCAGCAGCTTGGCCGGGCGGGCGTACCAAGAGACCCAGTACTTC. Translation gives CASSLAGRAYQETQYF. The variable domain in full, completed from reference TRBV5-4 and TRBJ2-5, reads ETGVTQSPTHLIKTRGQQVTLRCSSQSGHNTVSWYQQALGQGPQFIFQYYREEENGRGNFPPRFSGLQFPNYSSELNVNALELDDSALYLCASSLAGRAYQETQYFGPGTRLLVL.

The chain is built from TRBV5-1 and TRBJ1-1; D is possibly TRBD1 (6 bases). With 2 bases removed from V and 4 bases from J, the gap between germline ends came to 12 bases. Germline loops: CDR1 SGHRS, CDR2 YFSETQ. This CDR3 has 14 amino acids. As DNA, the CDR3 is TGCGCCAGCAGCTTTGCGGGGGCGGTCACTGAAGCTTTCTTT. Translating it yields CASSFAGAVTEAFF.

This clone occurred a few times. The chain is built from TRBV4-1 and TRBJ1-2; 8 nucleotides agree with TRBD1. There are 15 residues in the CDR3. Germline V gives CDR1 MGHRA, CDR2 YSYEKL. The V segment lost 4 bases and the J segment 3 bases; nucleotides outside the gene matches: 7. CDR3 region: CASSLRQGTDYGYTF. The CDR3 coding sequence is TGCGCCAGCAGCCTACGACAGGGGACGGACTATGGCTACACCTTC.

The chain uses TRBV30 and TRBJ1-6; 11 bases are shared with TRBD1. CDR1 and CDR2 (germline): GTSNPN, SVGIG (reference sequence). V was pared by 3 bases and J by 6 bases, with 4 bases of the junction left unmatched. The CDR3 is made up of 15 amino acids. The CDR3 sequence is CAWSRTGGPNSPLHF. In DNA form, the CDR3 reads TGTGCCTGGAGCCGGACAGGGGGCCCTAATTCACCCCTCCACTTT.

The genes are TRBV28 and TRBJ2-7; a possible D gene is TRBD2 (6 bases). Deletions cut 7 bases from V and 0 bases from J, with 13 bases between. Germline V CDR1 and CDR2: MDHEN, SYDVKM. This CDR3 is built from 14 residues. The chain's CDR3 is CASTLGLTSYEQYF. The CDR3 coding sequence is TGTGCCAGCACCTTGGGACTGACCTCCTACGAGCAGTACTTC. The variable domain in full, completed from reference TRBV28 and TRBJ2-7, reads DVKVTQSSRYLVKRTGEKVFLECVQDMDHENMFWYRQDPGLGLRLIYFSYDVKMKEKGDIPEGYSVSREKKERFSLILESASTNQTSMYLCASTLGLTSYEQYFGPGTRLTVT.

On this clone itself: At one end, the junction sequence differs from germline, possibly due to a read error. The chain joins TRBV7-9 to TRBJ2-3, with a tentative D call TRBD1 (9 bases). The CDR3 is 12 amino acids. The germline gives CDR1 SEHNR, CDR2 FQNEAQ (reference sequence). CDR3 DNA sequence: TGTGCCTACCCTTCGGGAGGGACAGGGTCCGCCTTT. Its translation: CAYPSGGTGSAF. The complete variable domain, with remaining parts taken from reference TRBV7-9 and TRBJ2-3, reads DTGVSQNPRHKITKRGQNVTFRCDPISEHNRLYWYRQTLGQGPEFLTYFQNEAQLEKSRLLSDRFSAERPKGSFSTLEIQRTEQGDSAMYLCAYPSGGTGSAFGPGTRLTVL.

This clone occurred a few times. J is TRBJ2-3 and V is TRBV6-6, with TRBD2 identical over 10 bases. CDR1 is MNHNY and CDR2 is SVGAGI in the germline V gene (reference sequence). The CDR3 has 16 residues. The trim removed 6 bases at V and 0 bases at J, leaving 6 bases unmatched. The DNA for the CDR3 is TGTGCCAGCAGACAGGGACTAGCGCTAAGCACAGATACGCAGTATTTT. It specifies CASRQGLALSTDTQYF.

The gene calls are TRBV14 and TRBJ2-1, with 7 positions matching TRBD2. Germline CDR1 and CDR2: SGHDN and FVKESK. Trimming cost V 1 base and J 3 bases; bases outside gene matches: 6. CDR3 length equals 16 residues. Here the CDR3 DNA reads TGTGCCAGCAGCCAAGGACTAGCCACAGACTACAATGAGCAGTTCTTC. Its protein is CASSQGLATDYNEQFF.

V is TRBV30 and J is TRBJ2-7; 7 positions agree with TRBD1. The CDR3 covers 13 residues. After removal of 3 bases from V and 6 bases from J, the junction contained 8 bases not matched to a gene. The germline gives CDR1 GTSNPN, CDR2 SVGIG (reference sequence). CDR3 DNA sequence: TGTGCCTGGAGGAAAAAACAGGGGTCCGAGCAGTACTTC. Translating gives CAWRKKQGSEQYF.

In its sample, this clone was seen a few times. This rearrangement joins TRBV30 to TRBJ1-1; 9 bases map to TRBD1. The length of the CDR3 is 13 residues. J gave up 7 bases and V 3 bases, and 6 bases lay outside the gene matches. Germline V gene lookup returns CDR1 GTSNPN and CDR2 SVGIG (reference sequence). The CDR3 spells CAWSSDRGVEAFF. The CDR3, as DNA: TGTGCCTGGAGCTCGGACAGGGGAGTTGAAGCTTTCTTT.

The gene calls are TRBV7-9 and TRBJ1-5; D may be TRBD1 (5 bases). V was shortened by 5 bases and J by 6 bases, with 11 bases between the two germline ends. The CDR3 has 13 residues. Germline values: CDR1 SEHNR, CDR2 FQNEAQ (reference sequence). CDR3 region: CASSPGLGQPQHF. CDR3 in DNA: TGTGCCAGCAGCCCAGGGCTCGGTCAGCCCCAGCATTTT.

The chain couples TRBV7-8 to TRBJ1-4; no definite D call. Trimming removed 6 bases from V and 4 bases from J, with 9 bases in between. The germline gives CDR1 SGHVS, CDR2 FQNEAQ. The CDR3 extends over 13 amino acids. As DNA, the CDR3 is TGTGCCAGCAGTGAGGATCATAATGAAAAACTGTTTTTT. Translation: CASSEDHNEKLFF.